In its sample, the clone carrying this TCR beta chain was seen once. The antigen is not known. The data originate from a study of shared clonotypes between healthy human individuals. Study-level findings and limits: In general, naive subsets displayed greater estimated richness than memory subsets did. Shared clonotypes: about 5% naive CD4, about 3.5% naive CD8, around 2.2% memory CD4, under 0.5% memory CD8. The researchers took only blood, and tissue repertoires probably look different.

Repertoires were generated with immunoSEQ multiplex PCR, while TCRdb's copy carries only in-frame clones and drops some. The table records hundreds of thousands of clones, about 90% of them present only once. Naive-designated CD8 cells lacked CD45RO, were positively enriched for CCR7, and omitted terminally differentiated effector memory CD45RA+ cells. The specimen was naive CD8+ T cells sorted from blood. This receptor was taken from a man aged 30-40 years in good health.

The CDR3 is CASSAGQYTNYGYTF. The DNA for the CDR3 is TGTGCCAGCAGCGCTGGACAGTATACTAACTATGGCTACACCTTC. The rearrangement joins TRBV11-2 to TRBJ1-2; D perhaps matches TRBD1 (6 bases). Trimming pared 5 bases from V and 0 bases from J, leaving 13 bases between. The CDR3 runs 15 residues. The germline CDR1 and CDR2 sequences are SGHAT and FQNNGV.